Each of the 13 T cell receptor beta chains below was sequenced from the same sample in a study of cytomegalovirus exposure and HLA in healthy donors. Use of 60 Vbeta and 13 Jbeta primers characterized the PCR. Produced via immunoSEQ multiplex PCR; TCRdb's table is partial and in-frame only. The repertoire holds around 130,000 clones, about 81% seen once, with more than 1.5% in the top ten. The material sequenced was PBMCs. The receptors were gathered from a man between 40 and 49 years old in good health and CMV-seronegative.

The V call is TRBV5-1, the J call TRBJ1-1, with 7 bases identical to TRBD1. Losses at the gene ends were 4 bases for V and 0 bases for J; bases not matched to a gene: 9. CDR3 length: 16 residues. Germline CDR1 and CDR2: SGHRS and YFSETQ. The CDR3 region has the DNA TGCGCCAGCAGCCTCGGACAGGCGTTCATGAACACTGAAGCTTTCTTT. Its translation: CASSLGQAFMNTEAFF.

The V and J genes are TRBV5-1 and TRBJ2-2; D may be TRBD2 (6 bases). The CDR3 has 13 residues. Germline V lookup: CDR1 SGHRS, CDR2 YFSETQ. Trimming took off 3 bases at V and 7 bases at J, with 10 bases between the two ends. CDR3 region: CASSWGVDGELFF. CDR3 nucleotides: TGCGCCAGCAGCTGGGGGGTCGACGGGGAGCTGTTTTTT.

The J gene is TRBJ1-1, the V gene TRBV2; D gene unclear. CDR1 and CDR2 (germline): SNHLY, FYNNEI. V lost 8 bases to trimming and J lost 5 bases, with 21 bases between them. CDR3 size: 15 residues. CDR3: CASSGFSAGQTEAFF. CDR3 sequence (DNA): TGTGCCAGCTCCGGATTTTCTGCGGGTCAGACTGAAGCTTTCTTT.

V usage is TRBV18 and J usage is TRBJ1-2, with a possible D match to TRBD1 (5 bases). Germline values: CDR1 KGHSH, CDR2 LQKENI. V was pared by 8 bases and J by 2 bases, with 15 bases between. This CDR3 contains 14 residues. The CDR3 sequence is CASQIDRSNYGYTF. The CDR3 nucleotides read TGTGCCAGCCAAATCGACAGATCGAACTATGGCTACACCTTC.

The J gene is TRBJ2-7, the V gene TRBV7-2; D gene uncertain. CDR1 is SGHTA, CDR2 FQGNSA, per germline. The CDR3 extends over 15 amino acids. Trimming removed 2 bases from V and 0 bases from J, with 11 bases in between. The CDR3 region is CASSLSAGLSYEQYF. CDR3 sequence (DNA): TGTGCCAGCAGCTTAAGTGCAGGCCTCTCCTACGAGCAGTACTTC.

This sequence joins TRBV6-1 and TRBJ2-5, with TRBD1 identical over 8 bases. The J call is uncertain, as TRBJ2-7 better fits the DNA end. The CDR3 has 15 amino acids. Germline CDR1 reads MNHNS; CDR2 reads SASEGT. CDR3 sequence: CASSEIGQGGYEQYF. The CDR3 DNA reads as TGTGCCAGCAGTGAAATAGGACAGGGTGGCTACGAGCAGTACTTC.

This chain connects TRBV18 to TRBJ2-7, with D perhaps TRBD1 (6 bases). V was shortened by 2 bases and J by 5 bases, with 13 bases between the two germline ends. The germline V gene encodes CDR1 KGHSH and CDR2 LQKENI. This CDR3 has 14 amino acids. This CDR3 is CASSPGQGSNEQYF. The DNA for the CDR3 is TGTGCCAGCTCACCAGGGCAGGGGTCCAACGAGCAGTACTTC.

The chain carries TRBV19 and TRBJ2-7, with D possibly matching TRBD2 (6 bases). This CDR3 comprises 12 residues. V was pared by 5 bases and J by 7 bases, with 12 bases between. Germline V gives CDR1 LNHDA, CDR2 SQIVND (reference sequence). In nucleotides, the CDR3 is TGTGCCAGTAGTCGCGGGGCAGGTGAGCAGTACTTC. It codes for CASSRGAGEQYF.

The J gene is TRBJ1-5, the V gene TRBV5-1; no firm D call. The CDR3 is 14 amino acids. Germline values: CDR1 SGHRS, CDR2 YFSETQ. V shed 0 bases and J shed 6 bases, with 10 bases lying between them. The CDR3 protein is CASSLEVAGQPQHF. The CDR3 region has the DNA TGCGCCAGCAGCTTGGAGGTGGCAGGTCAGCCCCAGCATTTT.

The chain recombines TRBV27 with TRBJ2-1; TRBD2 aligns across 10 bases. J was trimmed by 4 bases and V by 5 bases; bases with no gene match: 5. Per the germline V gene, CDR1 is MNHEY and CDR2 is SMNVEV (reference sequence). The CDR3 totals 15 residues. The CDR3 DNA reads TGTGCCAGCAGTCCTCTAGCGGGAGTTTACAATGAGCAGTTCTTC. The encoded protein is CASSPLAGVYNEQFF.

CDR3 bases: TGTGCCAGCATGGGAGGGACTAACTATGGCTACACCTTC. It specifies CASMGGTNYGYTF. The chain has TRBV28 and TRBJ1-2, with no clear D. This CDR3 spans 13 amino acids. Germline lookup yields CDR1 MDHEN and CDR2 SYDVKM. V lost 7 bases and J lost 0, with 9 bases in between.

The chain recombines TRBV4-3 with TRBJ1-2; D is unclear. Germline CDR1 reads LGHNA; CDR2 reads YSLEER. This CDR3 is 13 amino acids long. V shed 1 base and J shed 5 bases, with 8 bases lying between them. In nucleotides, the CDR3 is TGCGCCAGCAGCCAAGGTTCAGGATATGGCTACACCTTC. Translated: CASSQGSGYGYTF.

The V gene is TRBV9, the J gene TRBJ2-3, with D possibly being TRBD2 (6 bases). The V and J ends lost 7 bases and 4 bases respectively, with 19 bases between them. Germline V gives CDR1 SGDLS, CDR2 YYNGEE. The CDR3 runs to 15 residues. As DNA, the CDR3 is TGTGCCAGCGTGAAGGACGGGAGTGGGGCAGATACGCAGTATTTT. It encodes CASVKDGSGADTQYF.